This T cell receptor (beta chain) was obtained from a study of CD8 T cells in acute hepatitis C reinfection. Germline-derived CDR1 and CDR2 are LNHDA and SQIVND (reference sequence). The V end was cut by 4 bases, the J end by 0 bases, with 21 bases between. The CDR3 runs 19 residues. Specified time point: naive CD8 control sorted from an acute-time-point sample. Libraries were prepared by immunoSEQ multiplex PCR; TCRdb keeps only in-frame clonotypes and omits some of them. The data contain about 38,000 clones, approximately 85% of them singletons. Sequenced input: naive CD8+ T cells from PBMCs. The chain employs TRBV19 and TRBJ1-4; D ambiguous. The clonotype comes from a woman aged 18 to 35 who spontaneously cleared hepatitis C infection. The CDR3 bases are TGTGCCAGTAGTAAGGAAGCTCAGGTCCTACAGTCAACTAATGAAAAACTGTTTTTT. Its protein is CASSKEAQVLQSTNEKLFF.